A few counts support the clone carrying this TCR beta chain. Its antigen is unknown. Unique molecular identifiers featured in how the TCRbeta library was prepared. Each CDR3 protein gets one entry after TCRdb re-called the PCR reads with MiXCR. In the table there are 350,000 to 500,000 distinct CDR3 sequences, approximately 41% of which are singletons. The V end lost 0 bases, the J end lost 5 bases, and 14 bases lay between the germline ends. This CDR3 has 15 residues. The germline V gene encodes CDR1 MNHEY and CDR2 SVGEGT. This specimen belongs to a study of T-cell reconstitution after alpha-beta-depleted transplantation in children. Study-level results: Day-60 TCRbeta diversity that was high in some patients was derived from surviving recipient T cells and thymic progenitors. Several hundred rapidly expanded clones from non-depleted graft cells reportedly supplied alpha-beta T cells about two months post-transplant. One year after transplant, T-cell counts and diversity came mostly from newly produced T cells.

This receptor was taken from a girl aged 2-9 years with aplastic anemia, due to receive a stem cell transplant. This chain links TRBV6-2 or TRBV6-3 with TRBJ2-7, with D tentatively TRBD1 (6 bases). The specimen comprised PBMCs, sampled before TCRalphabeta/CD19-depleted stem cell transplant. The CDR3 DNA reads TGTGCCAGCAGTTACTCGATACAGGGTTCCCACGAGCAGTACTTC. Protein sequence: CASSYSIQGSHEQYF.